The 32 T cell receptor beta chains given below trace back to one sample, sequenced in a study of control samples from healthy donors and cancer patients. Assay used: immunoSEQ multiplex PCR; TCRdb lists only in-frame clones, some missing. The sample lists about 12,000 clones, roughly 94% occurring once. The sample was PBMCs. All receptors come from a man between 65 and 85 years old with head and neck cancer.

This clone was seen only once. The rearrangement links TRBV4-2 to TRBJ2-5; D is possibly TRBD1 (6 bases). Germline assignment: CDR1 LGHNA and CDR2 YNFKEQ. The CDR3 sequence is 16 residues long. V was shortened by 3 bases and J by 5 bases, with 19 bases between the two germline ends. This CDR3 reads CASSHLSGGSRETQYF. The CDR3 nucleotides are TGTGCCAGCAGCCACCTAAGTGGGGGCAGTCGGGAGACCCAGTACTTC.

This chain joins TRBV9 and TRBJ1-6, with TRBD1 matching 7 bases. Per germline, CDR1 SGDLS and CDR2 YYNGEE. The junction had 14 bases not matched to a gene; V was cut back by 3 bases and J by 14 bases. The CDR3 is made up of 15 amino acids. CDR3 residues: CASSGTGTAITALHF. CDR3 nucleotide sequence: TGTGCCAGCAGCGGAACCGGGACAGCTATCACGGCCCTCCACTTT.

The chain is built from TRBV3-1 (or the pseudogene TRBV3-2) and TRBJ2-4; D gene uncertain. Trimming removed 4 bases at V and 7 bases at J, with 14 bases between. Germline CDR1 LGHDT, CDR2 YNNKEL (reference sequence). This CDR3 spans 14 amino acids. CDR3 DNA sequence: TGTGCCAGCAGCCCTTCCGTCTTGGGGAACATTCAGTACTTC. This gives the protein CASSPSVLGNIQYF.

The chain has TRBV2 and TRBJ1-2, with D possibly matching TRBD1 (5 bases). CDR1 SNHLY and CDR2 FYNNEI come from the germline V gene. This CDR3 is built from 14 residues. Trimming removed 5 bases at V and 0 bases at J, with 10 bases between. The CDR3 protein is CASSRGQANYGYTF. Here the CDR3 DNA reads TGTGCCAGCAGTAGAGGACAAGCTAACTATGGCTACACCTTC.

CDR3 residues: CAISESAGEAFF. The CDR3 DNA follows: TGTGCCATCAGTGAGTCGGCCGGAGAAGCTTTCTTT. This rearrangement joins TRBV10-3 to TRBJ1-1; D gene uncertain. The CDR3 length is 12 residues. With 0 bases removed from V and 8 bases from J, the gap between germline ends came to 7 bases. The germline CDR1 and CDR2 sequences are ENHRY and SYGVKD.

V and J are TRBV20-1 and TRBJ2-1; no firm D call. Trimming removed 2 bases at V and 7 bases at J, with 6 bases between. The CDR3 loop spans 11 amino acids. CDR1 is DFQATT and CDR2 is SNEGSKA in the germline V gene (reference sequence). CDR3: CSARLGNEQFF. In DNA form, the CDR3 reads TGCAGTGCTAGACTGGGAAATGAGCAGTTCTTC.

The chain uses TRBV11-2 and TRBJ2-2, with 7 bases aligning to TRBD1. J gave up 6 bases and V 4 bases, and 14 bases lay outside the gene matches. Germline loops: CDR1 SGHAT, CDR2 FQNNGV. This CDR3 comprises 17 residues. Here the CDR3 DNA reads TGTGCCAGCAGCTCGCGCGCCGGGACAGTCGGAGCCGGGGAGCTGTTTTTT. It codes for CASSSRAGTVGAGELFF.

The chain combines TRBV18 with TRBJ2-7, with D perhaps matching TRBD1 (5 bases). Germline V lookup: CDR1 KGHSH, CDR2 LQKENI. CDR3 length equals 13 residues. V was cut by 1 base and J by 3 bases, with 7 bases left in between. The CDR3 here is CASSPQDSYEQYF. As DNA, the CDR3 is TGTGCCAGCTCACCACAAGACAGCTACGAGCAGTACTTC.

The chain carries TRBV4-1 and TRBJ2-2, with 9 positions matching TRBD1. This CDR3 is 15 amino acids long. CDR1 MGHRA and CDR2 YSYEKL come from the germline V gene. V was pared by 3 bases and J by 7 bases, with 6 bases of the junction left unmatched. CDR3 DNA: TGCGCCAGCAGCCAGGGACAGGGCGCTATCGGGGAGCTGTTTTTT. Translated, it gives CASSQGQGAIGELFF.

The J gene is TRBJ1-1, the V gene TRBV10-2, with D hard to call. This CDR3 is 15 amino acids long. V was trimmed by 2 bases and J by 2 bases, leaving 12 bases between them. CDR1 is WSHSY, CDR2 SAAADI, per germline. This CDR3 is CASSEPFQPNTEAFF. Here the CDR3 DNA reads TGCGCCAGCAGTGAGCCGTTCCAGCCAAACACTGAAGCTTTCTTT.

This rearrangement joins TRBV11-2 to TRBJ2-1, with 8 bases fitting TRBD1. CDR1 SGHAT and CDR2 FQNNGV come from the germline V gene. After removal of 5 bases from V and 0 bases from J, the junction contained 3 bases not matched to a gene. CDR3 length equals 15 residues. The CDR3: CASSLGQGSYNEQFF. DNA for the CDR3: TGTGCCAGCAGCCTCGGACAGGGCTCCTACAATGAGCAGTTCTTC.

The chain carries TRBV28 and TRBJ1-6, with D perhaps TRBD1 (6 bases). Germline V gene sequence: CDR1 MDHEN, CDR2 SYDVKM. V lost 6 bases, J lost 7 bases, and 16 bases lay in between. The CDR3 loop spans 15 amino acids. CDR3 bases: TGTGCCAGCAGGGCCAGGACAGCATTAAATTCACCCCTCCACTTT. Protein product: CASRARTALNSPLHF. Full variable domain (outside the CDR3, taken from reference TRBV28 and TRBJ1-6): DVKVTQSSRYLVKRTGEKVFLECVQDMDHENMFWYRQDPGLGLRLIYFSYDVKMKEKGDIPEGYSVSREKKERFSLILESASTNQTSMYLCASRARTALNSPLHFGNGTRLTVT.

V is TRBV12-3 or TRBV12-4 and J is TRBJ2-7; TRBD1 matches at 8 bases. The CDR3 totals 13 residues. J was trimmed by 4 bases and V by 8 bases; bases with no gene match: 7. CDR3 residues: CASSTDRGYEQYF. CDR3 DNA sequence: TGTGCCAGCTCAACCGACAGGGGATACGAGCAGTACTTC.

The rearrangement joins TRBV2 to TRBJ2-1; perhaps D is TRBD1 or TRBD2 (5 bases each). Germline lookup yields CDR1 SNHLY and CDR2 FYNNEI. V lost 6 bases and J lost 5, with 11 bases in between. This CDR3 is built from 13 residues. CDR3 amino acids: CASRAGTNNEQFF. CDR3 coding DNA: TGTGCCAGCAGAGCCGGGACCAACAATGAGCAGTTCTTC.

The rearrangement links TRBV27 to TRBJ1-1; D gene ambiguous. Trimming removed 5 bases from V and 1 base from J, with 11 bases in between. In germline, CDR1 is MNHEY, CDR2 SMNVEV (reference sequence). The length of the CDR3 is 14 residues. This chain's CDR3 is CASSIYGRNTEAFF. The CDR3 nucleotides are TGTGCCAGCAGTATATACGGACGGAACACTGAAGCTTTCTTT.

The V and J genes are TRBV30 and TRBJ2-5; tentative D call: TRBD2 (5 bases). The CDR3 contains 13 residues. Trimming pared 5 bases from V and 9 bases from J, leaving 19 bases between. Germline CDR1 GTSNPN, CDR2 SVGIG (reference sequence). CDR3 coding DNA: TGTGCCTGGGACCTTCTCCTGGACGGGGCCCAGTACTTC. This gives the protein CAWDLLLDGAQYF.

V usage is TRBV23-1 and J usage is TRBJ2-6, with TRBD1 matching 9 bases. TRBV23-1 falls under the ORF class, with uncertain function. The J segment lost 2 bases and the V segment lost 0 bases, leaving 5 bases of the junction unmatched. CDR3 length: 18 amino acids. The CDR3 reads CASSQSSGTGTGANVLTF. CDR3 nucleotide sequence: TGCGCCAGCAGTCAATCCTCCGGGACAGGGACTGGGGCCAACGTCCTGACTTTC.

The table lists this clone with a count of one. The chain carries TRBV25-1 and TRBJ2-7; D remains unclear. The CDR3 is 13 residues long. The germline CDR1 and CDR2 sequences are MGHDK and SYGVNS. Trimming stripped 3 bases from V and 0 bases from J, with 6 bases between. CDR3 DNA sequence: TGTGCCAGCAGTGATTTCGTCTCCTACGAGCAGTACTTC. Encoded protein: CASSDFVSYEQYF.

The J gene is TRBJ2-7, the V gene TRBV19, with TRBD1 matching over 7 bases. J gave up 0 bases and V 5 bases, and 7 bases lay outside the gene matches. Germline V gene data show CDR1 as LNHDA and CDR2 as SQIVND (reference sequence). This CDR3 has 15 residues. The CDR3 DNA is TGTGCCAGTAGTCCCCGGGACAGTAGCTCCTACGAGCAGTACTTC. Its translation: CASSPRDSSSYEQYF.

The genes are TRBV4-1 and TRBJ1-2; 11 bases align to TRBD1. CDR3 length: 16 amino acids. The V gene end was trimmed by 6 bases and the J gene end by 2 bases; junction bases not matched to a gene: 8. CDR1 and CDR2 from the germline V gene are MGHRA and YSYEKL. CDR3: CASSRPGTGGNYGYTF. The CDR3 DNA is TGCGCCAGCAGTCGCCCGGGGACAGGGGGGAACTATGGCTACACCTTC.

The V and J genes are TRBV6-1 and TRBJ2-3, with D perhaps TRBD1 or TRBD2 (5 bases each). The CDR3 is 16 amino acids. Germline V gene data show CDR1 as MNHNS and CDR2 as SASEGT. Between the trimmed V and J ends, which lost 0 bases and 6 bases, there was a span of 16 bases. In nucleotides, the CDR3 is TGTGCCAGCAGTGAAGCGAGGGGCAGGGCATCGGATACGCAGTATTTT. The encoded protein is CASSEARGRASDTQYF.

CDR3 loop: CASSVGSSGEQYF. The CDR3 DNA reads as TGTGCCAGCAGCGTCGGATCCTCAGGCGAGCAGTACTTC. The rearrangement uses TRBV9 and TRBJ2-7; D unresolved. This CDR3 region has 13 residues. V lost 2 bases, J lost 6 bases, and 12 bases lay in between. The germline V gene encodes CDR1 SGDLS and CDR2 YYNGEE.

The genes are TRBV15 and TRBJ2-3, with a possible D match to TRBD2 (6 bases). This CDR3 is 15 amino acids long. V was shortened by 3 bases and J by 4 bases, with 14 bases between the two germline ends. Germline CDR1 LNHNV, CDR2 YYDKDF (reference sequence). The CDR3 spells CATSRYDGSADTQYF. The CDR3 DNA sequence: TGTGCCACCAGCAGGTACGACGGGAGCGCAGATACGCAGTATTTT.

The rearrangement uses TRBV5-1 and TRBJ2-2; D is perhaps TRBD1 (5 bases). Trimming took off 4 bases at V and 4 bases at J, with 8 bases between the two ends. CDR1 is SGHRS and CDR2 is YFSETQ in the germline V gene. The CDR3 consists of 13 residues. The CDR3 protein is CASSPQGTGELFF. DNA for the CDR3: TGCGCCAGCAGCCCGCAGGGCACCGGGGAGCTGTTTTTT.

The gene calls are TRBV29-1 and TRBJ1-2; D unclear. V was shortened by 7 bases and J by 3 bases, with 15 bases between the two germline ends. CDR3 length: 13 residues. Germline V gene sequence: CDR1 SQVTM, CDR2 ANQGSEA. The CDR3 sequence: CSGSAGYDYGYTF. The CDR3 DNA follows: TGCAGCGGGAGCGCGGGGTATGACTATGGCTACACCTTC. Full variable domain (remainder filled in from reference TRBV29-1 and TRBJ1-2): SAVISQKPSRDICQRGTSLTIQCQVDSQVTMMFWYRQQPGQSLTLIATANQGSEATYESGFVIDKFPISRPNLTFSTLTVSNMSPEDSSIYLCSGSAGYDYGYTFGSGTRLTVV.

This clone was counted only a few times. The chain joins TRBV19 to TRBJ1-1, with 7 nucleotides matching TRBD1. The CDR3 runs 12 residues. CDR1 and CDR2 (germline): LNHDA, SQIVND (reference sequence). With V trimmed by 10 bases and J by 4 bases, 6 bases remained unmatched. CDR3 sequence (DNA): TGTGCCACCAGGACAGGCCTCACTGAAGCTTTCTTT. It codes for CATRTGLTEAFF. Together with reference TRBV19 and TRBJ1-1, the CDR3 gives the full variable domain: DGGITQSPKYLFRKEGQNVTLSCEQNLNHDAMYWYRQDPGQGLRLIYYSQIVNDFQKGDIAEGYSVSREKKESFPLTVTSAQKNPTAFYLCATRTGLTEAFFGQGTRLTVV.

Turning to this clone: The junction differs from germline at one of its ends, possibly a read error. The genes are TRBV5-1 and TRBJ2-2; TRBD1 agrees at 10 bases. This CDR3 is 18 amino acids long. From germline, CDR1 is SGHRS and CDR2 YFSETQ. This CDR3 is CPSTRQGASPTWAGELFF. The CDR3 DNA follows: TGCCCCAGCACCCGACAGGGGGCGTCCCCCACTTGGGCCGGGGAGCTGTTTTTT.

The rearrangement joins TRBV29-1 to TRBJ1-1; the D gene is possibly TRBD1 (5 bases). CDR3 length: 11 residues. The V gene's germline CDR1 is SQVTM and CDR2 ANQGSEA. V was cut by 6 bases and J by 4 bases, with 9 bases left in between. The DNA of the CDR3 is TGCAGCGTCGGGGGGGGCACTGAAGCTTTCTTT. Translated: CSVGGGTEAFF.

This chain uses TRBV10-3 with TRBJ2-2, with D perhaps matching TRBD1 or TRBD2 (5 bases each). The CDR3 is 14 amino acids. In germline, CDR1 is ENHRY, CDR2 SYGVKD. V was trimmed by 5 bases and J by 3 bases, leaving 10 bases between them. The CDR3 coding sequence is TGTGCCATCAGTCCCCTGGGGGACACCGGGGAGCTGTTTTTT. Protein: CAISPLGDTGELFF.

V gene TRBV4-1 combines with J gene TRBJ2-3; D remains ambiguous. Germline CDR1 is MGHRA and CDR2 is YSYEKL. Trimming took 0 bases from V and 3 from J, leaving 16 bases between them. The CDR3 spans 17 residues. DNA of the CDR3: TGCGCCAGCAGCCAAGATCAGGCCACCACCAAGACAGATACGCAGTATTTT. Protein product: CASSQDQATTKTDTQYF.

The V and J genes are TRBV28 and TRBJ2-7, with D perhaps TRBD1 (7 bases). In germline, CDR1 is MDHEN, CDR2 SYDVKM. With 5 bases removed from V and 2 bases from J, the gap between germline ends came to 16 bases. CDR3 size: 15 residues. The CDR3 DNA reads TGTGCCAGCAGTGGCCAGGGGGGCACCCCCTACGAGCAGTACTTC. Translation gives CASSGQGGTPYEQYF.

The chain is built from TRBV6-5 and TRBJ2-3, with 8 bases fitting TRBD2. CDR1 is MNHEY and CDR2 is SVGAGI in the germline V gene. The junction had 7 bases not matched to a gene; V was cut back by 6 bases and J by 2 bases. The CDR3 is made up of 15 amino acids. DNA for the CDR3: TGTGCCAGCAGCATAGCGGGAATTTTCACAGATACGCAGTATTTT. This gives the protein CASSIAGIFTDTQYF.